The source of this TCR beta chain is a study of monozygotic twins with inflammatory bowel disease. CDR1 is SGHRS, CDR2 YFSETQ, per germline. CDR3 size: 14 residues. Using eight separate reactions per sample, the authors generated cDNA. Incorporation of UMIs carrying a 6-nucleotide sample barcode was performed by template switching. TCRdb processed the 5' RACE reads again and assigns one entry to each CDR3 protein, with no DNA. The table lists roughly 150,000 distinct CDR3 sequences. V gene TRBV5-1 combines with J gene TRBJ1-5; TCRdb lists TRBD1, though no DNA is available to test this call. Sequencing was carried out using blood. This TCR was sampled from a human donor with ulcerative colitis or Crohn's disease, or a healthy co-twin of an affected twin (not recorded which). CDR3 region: CASSSTGGDQPQHF.